These T cell receptor beta chains were read from a single sample in a study of OX40 agonist ivuxolimab in advanced cancers. Produced via immunoSEQ multiplex PCR; TCRdb's table is partial and in-frame only. The data hold 43,000 or so clones, with 85% to 90% observed a single time. Here the sequenced sample was CD4+ or CD8+ T cells sorted from blood, taken in a trial of the OX40 agonist ivuxolimab. The receptors stem from an adult with an advanced solid tumor such as melanoma, head and neck, liver or kidney cancer. CDR3s leave out the opening cysteine and the closing phenylalanine or tryptophan. For some rows the clone size is stated as once, few or many, or as a class when expanded; others skip it.

once,TRBV7-2,ASSLKTGTQETQY
.,TRBV23-1,ARGGLSGANVLT
.,TRBV7-7,ASSPQRGSTGELF
once,TRBV9,ASRDSGTDTQY
few,TRBV28,ASSLSSAGSSDTQY
.,TRBV27,ASSPRRGPVLYEQY
.,TRBV9,ASSTLGANVLT
.,TRBV11-2,ASSRVAGYANYGYT
.,TRBV20-1,SAGTEYGYT
.,TRBV28,ASSLSGQGENGYT
.,TRBV7-6,ASSFLGGWYEQY
.,TRBV6-5,ASRATTGPGQPQH
.,TRBV6-5,ASYRGSIRTGELF
.,TRBV9,ASSVRGGNEKLF
.,TRBV7-2,ASSLKGGDGQPQH
.,TRBV11-2,ASSNSGRSLRF
.,TRBV7-2,ASSFKSSGAGKNIQY
.,TRBV30,SGSAYNEQF
few,TRBV9,ASSAGQGAREQY
.,TRBV4-2,ASSPRQATNEKLF
.,TRBV28,ASKGLAGVGEQY
.,TRBV6-5,ASKDRPYEQY
.,TRBV28,ASRNRRPGRLNTEAF